Following are 12 T cell receptor beta chains from one sample sequenced in a study of shared clonotypes between healthy human individuals. Naive CD8 cells, CD45RO-negative and positively selected for CCR7, excluded terminally differentiated effector memory CD45RA+ cells. The data were produced by immunoSEQ multiplex PCR, yet TCRdb's version contains in-frame clones alone and is incomplete. The sample contains around 700,000 clones, under 95% of which appear only once. Sample: naive CD8+ T cells sorted from blood. These receptors all stem from a man in his thirties or forties in good health.

The J gene is TRBJ2-7, the V gene TRBV27, with 9 bases that match TRBD2. The germline CDR1 and CDR2 sequences are MNHEY and SMNVEV (reference sequence). There are 14 residues in the CDR3. V gave up 6 bases and J gave up 5 bases; unmatched junction bases: 8. The CDR3 bases are TGTGCCAGCAGGGCGGGAGGGGTACTCCACGAGCAGTACTTC. Translated: CASRAGGVLHEQYF.

The gene calls are TRBV14 and TRBJ1-1; D is unresolved. The V end was cut by 1 base, the J end by 1 base, with 10 bases between. The CDR3 is 15 residues long. Germline assignment: CDR1 SGHDN and CDR2 FVKESK. The CDR3 region is CASSQGGRRNTEAFF. CDR3 nucleotide sequence: TGTGCCAGCAGCCAAGGCGGGAGAAGGAACACTGAAGCTTTCTTT.

This chain uses TRBV4-1 with TRBJ2-5, with 9 nucleotides matching TRBD1. Germline CDR1 MGHRA, CDR2 YSYEKL. Trimming took 3 bases from V and 2 from J; bases not matched to a gene: 4. The CDR3 extends over 15 amino acids. DNA of the CDR3: TGCGCCAGCAGCCATCGACAGGGGGGTCAAGAGACCCAGTACTTC. It specifies CASSHRQGGQETQYF.

The rearrangement joins TRBV27 to TRBJ2-5; 10 bases map to TRBD2. Trimming removed 6 bases from V and 3 bases from J; junction bases left unmatched: 7. The germline V gene has CDR1 MNHEY and CDR2 SMNVEV (reference sequence). The CDR3 is made up of 15 amino acids. The CDR3 bases are TGTGCCAGCAGGGGGCTAGCGGGAGTTGAAGAGACCCAGTACTTC. Encoded protein: CASRGLAGVEETQYF.

J is TRBJ2-1 and V is TRBV7-9; tentative D call: TRBD2 (6 bases). CDR1 is SEHNR, CDR2 FQNEAQ, per germline (reference sequence). This CDR3 spans 17 amino acids. The ends were cut back, 2 bases at V and 1 base at J, with 15 bases in the middle. The CDR3 sequence is CASSLLGLGTSYNEQFF. The CDR3 DNA reads as TGTGCCAGCAGCTTATTGGGACTCGGAACATCCTACAATGAGCAGTTCTTC.

The chain links TRBV27 to TRBJ2-4; 13 bases line up with TRBD2. The CDR3 is made up of 19 amino acids. Trimming removed 3 bases from V and 2 bases from J; junction bases left unmatched: 10. Germline-derived CDR1 and CDR2 are MNHEY and SMNVEV (reference sequence). As DNA, the CDR3 is TGTGCCAGCAGTTTCCAACTACCGACTAGCGGGAGGACCAAAAACATTCAGTACTTC. Translated: CASSFQLPTSGRTKNIQYF.

This clone was detected once. CDR3 protein: CASSAKGAGTDTQYF. The CDR3 DNA reads as TGTGCCAGCTCAGCTAAGGGGGCAGGCACAGATACGCAGTATTTT. J is TRBJ2-3 and V is TRBV18; the match to TRBD1 covers 7 bases. CDR1 KGHSH and CDR2 LQKENI come from the germline V gene. V gave up 5 bases and J gave up 1 base; unmatched junction bases: 6. The CDR3 covers 15 residues.

V gene TRBV9 combines with J gene TRBJ1-3; D unresolved. Trimming removed 6 bases from V and 2 bases from J, with 3 bases in between. The germline gives CDR1 SGDLS, CDR2 YYNGEE. The CDR3 length is 11 residues. In DNA form, the CDR3 reads TGTGCCAGCACGGCTGGAAACACCATATATTTT. Residues: CASTAGNTIYF.

The J gene is TRBJ2-1, the V gene TRBV28; D remains unclear. The CDR3 spans 16 residues. Trimming left V 3 bases short and J 2 bases short, with 14 bases between. CDR1 is MDHEN and CDR2 is SYDVKM in the germline V gene. CDR3 sequence: CASSFLTTRPYNEQFF. DNA of the CDR3: TGTGCCAGCAGTTTTTTGACGACTCGGCCCTACAATGAGCAGTTCTTC.

The chain carries TRBV28 and TRBJ2-3; 9 nucleotides align to TRBD2. There are 16 residues in the CDR3. Germline CDR1 MDHEN, CDR2 SYDVKM. Trimming took 4 bases from V and 7 from J; bases not matched to a gene: 12. The CDR3 DNA reads as TGTGCCAGCAGTTCGGGACTAGCCCTACCACAGCATACGCAGTATTTT. It is translated as CASSSGLALPQHTQYF.

The chain couples TRBV6-5 to TRBJ2-1; D may be TRBD1 (7 bases). V was pared by 2 bases and J by 3 bases, with 11 bases between. From germline, CDR1 is MNHEY and CDR2 SVGAGI. This CDR3 is built from 15 residues. Here the CDR3 reads CASSYGRGDYNEQFF. The CDR3 DNA is TGTGCCAGCAGTTACGGCAGGGGGGACTACAATGAGCAGTTCTTC.

The sample holds one count of this clone. The chain employs TRBV29-1 and TRBJ2-1, with 10 bases that match TRBD1. Losses at the gene ends were 4 bases for V and 8 bases for J; bases not matched to a gene: 8. This CDR3 contains 14 residues. The germline CDR1 and CDR2 sequences are SQVTM and ANQGSEA. CDR3 nucleotides: TGCAGCGTTGTGGGGGACAGGGGAGAGGATGAGCAGTTCTTC. The encoded protein is CSVVGDRGEDEQFF.